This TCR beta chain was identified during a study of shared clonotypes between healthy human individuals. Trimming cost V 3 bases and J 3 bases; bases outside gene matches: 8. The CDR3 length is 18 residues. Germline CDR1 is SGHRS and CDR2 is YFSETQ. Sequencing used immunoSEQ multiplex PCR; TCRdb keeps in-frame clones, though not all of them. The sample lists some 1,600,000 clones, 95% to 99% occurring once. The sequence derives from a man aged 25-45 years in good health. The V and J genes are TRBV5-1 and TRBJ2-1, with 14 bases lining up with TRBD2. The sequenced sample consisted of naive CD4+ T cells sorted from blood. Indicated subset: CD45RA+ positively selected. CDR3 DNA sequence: TGCGCCAGCAGCTGGGGGACTAGCGGGAGAGGAATCTACAATGAGCAGTTCTTC. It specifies CASSWGTSGRGIYNEQFF. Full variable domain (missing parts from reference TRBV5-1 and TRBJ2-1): KAGVTQTPRYLIKTRGQQVTLSCSPISGHRSVSWYQQTPGQGLQFLFEYFSETQRNKGNFPGRFSGRQFSNSRSEMNVSTLELGDSALYLCASSWGTSGRGIYNEQFFGPGTRLTVL.